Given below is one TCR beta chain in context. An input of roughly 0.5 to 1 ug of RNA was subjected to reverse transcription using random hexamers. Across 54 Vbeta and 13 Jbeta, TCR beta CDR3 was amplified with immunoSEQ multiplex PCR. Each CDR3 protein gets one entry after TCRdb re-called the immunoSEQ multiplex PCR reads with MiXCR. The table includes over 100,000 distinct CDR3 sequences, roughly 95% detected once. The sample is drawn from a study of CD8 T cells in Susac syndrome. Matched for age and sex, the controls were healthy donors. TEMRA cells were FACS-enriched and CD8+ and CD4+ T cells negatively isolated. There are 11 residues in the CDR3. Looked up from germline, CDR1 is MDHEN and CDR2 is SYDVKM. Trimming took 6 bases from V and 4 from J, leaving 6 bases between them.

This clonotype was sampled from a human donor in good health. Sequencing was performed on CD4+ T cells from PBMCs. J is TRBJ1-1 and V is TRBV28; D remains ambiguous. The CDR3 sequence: CASRTSTEAFF. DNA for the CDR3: TGTGCCAGCAGGACCAGCACTGAAGCTTTCTTT. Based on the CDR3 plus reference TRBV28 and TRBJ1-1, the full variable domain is DVKVTQSSRYLVKRTGEKVFLECVQDMDHENMFWYRQDPGLGLRLIYFSYDVKMKEKGDIPEGYSVSREKKERFSLILESASTNQTSMYLCASRTSTEAFFGQGTRLTVV.